Listed below are T cell receptor beta chains from one sample, sequenced in a study of identical twins. TCRdb re-called the 5' RACE reads through MiXCR, storing one row per CDR3 protein. The sample shows over 200,000 distinct CDR3 sequences, 8% to 11% of them seen only once. Sequencing used memory T cells sorted from blood. The source is a man aged 50 to 60 in good health. Each CDR3 is given with its conserved first and last residue. A D gene is named only where the DNA matches it firmly. Clone size, where shown, is once, few, many, or a class for clones that have expanded.

clone_size: -; cdr3_length: 14; v_call: TRBV10-3; d_call: -; j_call: TRBJ1-1; cdr3_nt: TGTGCCATCAGACGGGGACAACAAAACACTGAAGCTTTCTTT; cdr3_aa: CAIRRGQQNTEAFF
clone_size: many; cdr3_length: 13; v_call: TRBV7-2; d_call: -; j_call: TRBJ2-3; cdr3_nt: TGTGCCAGCAGCTCCGAGTTAACAGATACGCAGTATTTT; cdr3_aa: CASSSELTDTQYF
clone_size: -; cdr3_length: 16; v_call: TRBV5-5; d_call: -; j_call: TRBJ2-2; cdr3_nt: TGTGCCAGCAGCTTGAGGGCGACATTGAACACCGGGGAGCTGTTTTTT; cdr3_aa: CASSLRATLNTGELFF
clone_size: -; cdr3_length: 16; v_call: TRBV7-2; d_call: TRBD1; j_call: TRBJ2-2; cdr3_nt: TGTGCCAGCAGCCCACAGGGGACACTGAACACCGGGGAGCTGTTTTTT; cdr3_aa: CASSPQGTLNTGELFF
clone_size: many; cdr3_length: 14; v_call: TRBV2; d_call: TRBD1; j_call: TRBJ2-5; cdr3_nt: TGTGCCAGCAACCTCGGGACAGCCCGAGAGACCCAGTACTTC; cdr3_aa: CASNLGTARETQYF
clone_size: -; cdr3_length: 15; v_call: TRBV18; d_call: TRBD1; j_call: TRBJ1-1; cdr3_nt: TGTGCCAGCATACTACAGGGGGACGAATGGACTGAAGCTTTCTTT; cdr3_aa: CASILQGDEWTEAFF
clone_size: -; cdr3_length: 15; v_call: TRBV7-8; d_call: -; j_call: TRBJ2-7; cdr3_nt: TGTGCCAGCAGCAGGGTGGGAGGTTTCTCCTACGAGCAGTACTTC; cdr3_aa: CASSRVGGFSYEQYF
clone_size: -; cdr3_length: 16; v_call: TRBV7-9; d_call: -; j_call: TRBJ2-1; cdr3_nt: TGTGCCAGCAGCTTGGGGGCCCCCAGGGGAGGAAATGAGCAGTTCTTC; cdr3_aa: CASSLGAPRGGNEQFF
clone_size: -; cdr3_length: 14; v_call: TRBV4-1; d_call: -; j_call: TRBJ1-1; cdr3_nt: TGCGCCAGCAGCTTGGGGACATCGAACACTGAAGCTTTCTTT; cdr3_aa: CASSLGTSNTEAFF
clone_size: few; cdr3_length: 16; v_call: TRBV20-1; d_call: TRBD2; j_call: TRBJ2-5; cdr3_nt: TGCAGTGCTTGGGATTGGCGGGGGGGCCGGGGGGAGACCCAGTACTTC; cdr3_aa: CSAWDWRGGRGETQYF
clone_size: many; cdr3_length: 15; v_call: TRBV28; d_call: TRBD1; j_call: TRBJ1-6; cdr3_nt: TGTGCCAGCAGTTCTGGACAGGGGGCAAATTCACCCCTCCACTTT; cdr3_aa: CASSSGQGANSPLHF
clone_size: many; cdr3_length: 14; v_call: TRBV10-3; d_call: -; j_call: TRBJ2-1; cdr3_nt: TGTGCCATCGAAACACCGGGACAAGACCCAAGAATGTTCTTC; cdr3_aa: CAIETPGQDPRMFF
clone_size: few; cdr3_length: 13; v_call: TRBV9; d_call: -; j_call: TRBJ2-5; cdr3_nt: TGTGCCAGCAGCGTCACGCTGCAAGAGACCCAGTACTTC; cdr3_aa: CASSVTLQETQYF
clone_size: -; cdr3_length: 15; v_call: TRBV5-1; d_call: -; j_call: TRBJ2-2; cdr3_nt: TGCGCCACCAAGGAGGGACAGACAAACACCGGGGAGCTGTTTTTT; cdr3_aa: CATKEGQTNTGELFF
clone_size: many; cdr3_length: 14; v_call: TRBV5-1; d_call: -; j_call: TRBJ2-3; cdr3_nt: TGCGCCAGCCATCCGGGGGGCGCCTCAGATACGCAGTATTTT; cdr3_aa: CASHPGGASDTQYF
clone_size: -; cdr3_length: 15; v_call: TRBV20-1; d_call: -; j_call: TRBJ1-3; cdr3_nt: TGCAGTGCTAGTTTCCAGACTAACTCTGGAAACACCATATATTTT; cdr3_aa: CSASFQTNSGNTIYF
clone_size: few; cdr3_length: 14; v_call: TRBV5-4; d_call: -; j_call: TRBJ2-5; cdr3_nt: TGTGCCAGCGGGGGGGCGGGCAGGGAGGAGACCCAGTACTTC; cdr3_aa: CASGGAGREETQYF
clone_size: -; cdr3_length: 17; v_call: TRBV23-1; d_call: -; j_call: TRBJ2-7; cdr3_nt: TGCGCCAGCAGTCAATCAGAGGCAGCAGGGAACGACGGTGAGCAGTACTTC; cdr3_aa: CASSQSEAAGNDGEQYF
clone_size: few; cdr3_length: 17; v_call: TRBV19; d_call: -; j_call: TRBJ1-5; cdr3_nt: TGTGCCAGTAGTATAGTTCAGGGGTCGACGATTAATCAGCCCCAGCATTTT; cdr3_aa: CASSIVQGSTINQPQHF
clone_size: many; cdr3_length: 17; v_call: TRBV12-3/TRBV12-4; d_call: -; j_call: TRBJ1-5; cdr3_nt: TGTGCCAGCAGTTTAAAGGGGCGGGGGGTGAGCAATCAGCCCCAGCATTTT; cdr3_aa: CASSLKGRGVSNQPQHF
clone_size: -; cdr3_length: 15; v_call: TRBV4-1; d_call: TRBD1; j_call: TRBJ2-7; cdr3_nt: TGCGCCAGCAGCTCTTCACCGACAGGGTTCTACGAGCAGTACTTC; cdr3_aa: CASSSSPTGFYEQYF
clone_size: -; cdr3_length: 16; v_call: TRBV28; d_call: TRBD1; j_call: TRBJ1-1; cdr3_nt: TGTGCCAGCAGTACGACCGGGACAGGGATGAACACTGAAGCTTTCTTT; cdr3_aa: CASSTTGTGMNTEAFF
clone_size: few; cdr3_length: 15; v_call: TRBV18; d_call: -; j_call: TRBJ1-1; cdr3_nt: TGTGCCAGCTCACCACCTTCGAGGAGAGTGGGTGAAGCTTTCTTT; cdr3_aa: CASSPPSRRVGEAFF
clone_size: many; cdr3_length: 14; v_call: TRBV7-2; d_call: -; j_call: TRBJ2-5; cdr3_nt: TGTGCCAGCAGCCGGGTCAGGAGGTTAGAGACCCAGTACTTC; cdr3_aa: CASSRVRRLETQYF
clone_size: many; cdr3_length: 13; v_call: TRBV4-2; d_call: -; j_call: TRBJ2-1; cdr3_nt: TGTGCCAGCAGCCAAGTCGTGCGGAATGAGCAGTTCTTC; cdr3_aa: CASSQVVRNEQFF
clone_size: many; cdr3_length: 14; v_call: TRBV4-1; d_call: -; j_call: TRBJ1-5; cdr3_nt: TGCGCCAGCAGCCAAGAATCGTTGGCAGGGGCCCAGCATTTT; cdr3_aa: CASSQESLAGAQHF
clone_size: once; cdr3_length: 15; v_call: TRBV14; d_call: TRBD2; j_call: TRBJ2-5; cdr3_nt: TGTGCCAGCAGCCAGCGACTAGCGGGGGAGGAGACCCAGTACTTC; cdr3_aa: CASSQRLAGEETQYF
clone_size: -; cdr3_length: 12; v_call: TRBV7-9; d_call: -; j_call: TRBJ2-1; cdr3_nt: TGTGCCAGCAGCTTACAATCCGGGGAGCAGTTCTTC; cdr3_aa: CASSLQSGEQFF
clone_size: few; cdr3_length: 16; v_call: TRBV7-6; d_call: TRBD2; j_call: TRBJ2-3; cdr3_nt: TGTGCCAGCAGCATTAGCGGGGGAGGACGCACAGATACGCAGTATTTT; cdr3_aa: CASSISGGGRTDTQYF
clone_size: few; cdr3_length: 15; v_call: TRBV29-1; d_call: -; j_call: TRBJ2-1; cdr3_nt: TGCAGCGTTGAAGTTCGAGGACCGAATTACAATGAGCAGTTCTTC; cdr3_aa: CSVEVRGPNYNEQFF
clone_size: -; cdr3_length: 16; v_call: TRBV5-6; d_call: -; j_call: TRBJ1-1; cdr3_nt: TGTGCCAGCAGCGAAATCCTCGGACCTTACAACGCTGAAGCTTTCTTT; cdr3_aa: CASSEILGPYNAEAFF
clone_size: few; cdr3_length: 12; v_call: TRBV6-1; d_call: -; j_call: TRBJ1-2; cdr3_nt: TGTGCCAGCAGTGACAGGGACCGTGGCTACACCTTC; cdr3_aa: CASSDRDRGYTF
clone_size: many; cdr3_length: 18; v_call: TRBV29-1; d_call: -; j_call: TRBJ2-1; cdr3_nt: TGCAGCGTTGAAGGATACCTCTGGGGGGAAAGCTCCTACAATGAGCAGTTCTTC; cdr3_aa: CSVEGYLWGESSYNEQFF
clone_size: many; cdr3_length: 15; v_call: TRBV5-6; d_call: -; j_call: TRBJ2-6; cdr3_nt: TGTGCCAGCAGATCGACCGTACTCAAGGCCAACGTCCTGACTTTC; cdr3_aa: CASRSTVLKANVLTF
clone_size: few; cdr3_length: 14; v_call: TRBV7-9; d_call: TRBD1; j_call: TRBJ2-7; cdr3_nt: TGTGCCAGCAGCTTAGTTAGACAGGGCTACGAGCAGTACTTC; cdr3_aa: CASSLVRQGYEQYF
clone_size: few; cdr3_length: 16; v_call: TRBV28; d_call: -; j_call: TRBJ2-5; cdr3_nt: TGTGCCAGCAGGGTACATGGGTTTAGCGGCCAAGAGACCCAGTACTTC; cdr3_aa: CASRVHGFSGQETQYF
clone_size: -; cdr3_length: 16; v_call: TRBV7-9; d_call: TRBD2; j_call: TRBJ2-5; cdr3_nt: TGTGCCAGCAGCTTGGGGACTAGCGGGGGTACGGAGACCCAGTACTTC; cdr3_aa: CASSLGTSGGTETQYF
clone_size: few; cdr3_length: 14; v_call: TRBV5-6; d_call: -; j_call: TRBJ1-2; cdr3_nt: TGTGCCAGCAGCTTCTATAGGGACAACTATGGCTACACCTTC; cdr3_aa: CASSFYRDNYGYTF
clone_size: few; cdr3_length: 15; v_call: TRBV6-1; d_call: -; j_call: TRBJ2-3; cdr3_nt: TGTGCCAGCAGTGAAGCGCCGGACAGCACAGATACGCAGTATTTT; cdr3_aa: CASSEAPDSTDTQYF
clone_size: once; cdr3_length: 13; v_call: TRBV7-9; d_call: -; j_call: TRBJ1-2; cdr3_nt: TGTGCCAGCAGCTTAGGGGCGCAAGGTGGCTACACCTTC; cdr3_aa: CASSLGAQGGYTF
clone_size: many; cdr3_length: 12; v_call: TRBV29-1; d_call: -; j_call: TRBJ2-3; cdr3_nt: TGCAGCGTTGACCAATCCGGGAATACGCAGTATTTT; cdr3_aa: CSVDQSGNTQYF
clone_size: -; cdr3_length: 18; v_call: TRBV20-1; d_call: TRBD2; j_call: TRBJ2-7; cdr3_nt: TGCAGTGCTGCCGGGTTTGGGCTAGCGGGAGGAGGTTTCTACGAGCAGTACTTC; cdr3_aa: CSAAGFGLAGGGFYEQYF
clone_size: many; cdr3_length: 16; v_call: TRBV6-2/TRBV6-3; d_call: TRBD2; j_call: TRBJ2-1; cdr3_nt: TGTGCCAGCAGTTACTCGATGACTAGCGGAGTAAATGAGCAGTTCTTC; cdr3_aa: CASSYSMTSGVNEQFF
clone_size: many; cdr3_length: 13; v_call: TRBV20-1; d_call: TRBD1; j_call: TRBJ1-1; cdr3_nt: TGCAGTGCTCAACTCAGACAGGGGGCGGAAGCTTTCTTT; cdr3_aa: CSAQLRQGAEAFF
clone_size: many; cdr3_length: 13; v_call: TRBV24-1; d_call: -; j_call: TRBJ1-2; cdr3_nt: TGTGCCACCCGCTCTGGGACCAACTATGGCTACACCTTC; cdr3_aa: CATRSGTNYGYTF
clone_size: many; cdr3_length: 14; v_call: TRBV20-1; d_call: -; j_call: TRBJ2-2; cdr3_nt: TGCAGTGCTCGCCAGGGAGCGAACACCGGGGAGCTGTTTTTT; cdr3_aa: CSARQGANTGELFF
clone_size: -; cdr3_length: 14; v_call: TRBV4-3; d_call: -; j_call: TRBJ1-4; cdr3_nt: TGCGCCAGCAGCCCCTTCTTTGGCAATGAAAAACTGTTTTTT; cdr3_aa: CASSPFFGNEKLFF
clone_size: many; cdr3_length: 17; v_call: TRBV7-2; d_call: -; j_call: TRBJ1-3; cdr3_nt: TGTGCCAGCAGCTTAAGAGGTCCAGGGCCCTCTGGAAACACCATATATTTT; cdr3_aa: CASSLRGPGPSGNTIYF
clone_size: many; cdr3_length: 12; v_call: TRBV15; d_call: -; j_call: TRBJ2-5; cdr3_nt: TGTGCCACCAGCCGACCCCAAGAGACCCAGTACTTC; cdr3_aa: CATSRPQETQYF
clone_size: few; cdr3_length: 14; v_call: TRBV11-2; d_call: -; j_call: TRBJ2-7; cdr3_nt: TGTGCCAGCAGCTTAGGGACCAGCCTCTACGAGCAGTACTTC; cdr3_aa: CASSLGTSLYEQYF
clone_size: many; cdr3_length: 14; v_call: TRBV5-6; d_call: TRBD1; j_call: TRBJ2-5; cdr3_nt: TGTGCCAGCAGCTCGACAGGGAATCAAGAGACCCAGTACTTC; cdr3_aa: CASSSTGNQETQYF
clone_size: -; cdr3_length: 15; v_call: TRBV7-2; d_call: -; j_call: TRBJ2-1; cdr3_nt: TGTGCCAGCAGCTTATTCACAGGGCGGGGCAATGAGCAGTTCTTC; cdr3_aa: CASSLFTGRGNEQFF
clone_size: -; cdr3_length: 15; v_call: TRBV18; d_call: -; j_call: TRBJ2-2; cdr3_nt: TGTGCCAGCTTATCCGGGACACCTAACACCGGGGAGCTGTTTTTT; cdr3_aa: CASLSGTPNTGELFF
clone_size: many; cdr3_length: 14; v_call: TRBV5-1; d_call: -; j_call: TRBJ1-6; cdr3_nt: TGCGCCAGCAGGTCCGCGGGGGTAAATTCACCCCTCCACTTT; cdr3_aa: CASRSAGVNSPLHF
clone_size: many; cdr3_length: 16; v_call: TRBV11-2; d_call: TRBD2; j_call: TRBJ2-3; cdr3_nt: TGTGCCAGCAGCCGACTAGCGGGGGGAGACACAGATACGCAGTATTTT; cdr3_aa: CASSRLAGGDTDTQYF
clone_size: many; cdr3_length: 14; v_call: TRBV6-1; d_call: -; j_call: TRBJ2-1; cdr3_nt: TGTGCCAGCTTCGCCGCGGGACCCTACAATGAGCAGTTCTTC; cdr3_aa: CASFAAGPYNEQFF